This T cell receptor beta chain was identified in a study of shared clonotypes between healthy human individuals (dated by TCRdb to the early 2020s). About the investigation overall: The cohort comprised a couple of women and a few men aged 18 to 49 years. Leukapheresis yielded between about 0.85 and 10 billion PBMCs per donor. Different laboratories and diverse techniques were used to prepare libraries and sequence TCR repertoires, to increase sequencing depth and limit assay-specific biases. For each donor, three plates each were used for CD4 naive and CD4 memory, two plates were used for CD8 naive, and one plate was used for CD8 memory. The study deeply sequenced blood TCR repertoires of about 5 healthy adults to estimate repertoire size and the extent of clonotype sharing between individuals.

Results the study describes overall, beyond this receptor: Rarefaction of sorted-subset datasets indicated incomplete sequencing despite the large sequencing depth. Sampling was limited to blood, and TCR repertoires in tissue likely differ from TCR repertoires in blood. About 4.5% of naive CD4, around 3.5% of naive CD8, around 2.3% of memory CD4, and approximately 0.39% of memory CD8 clonotypes were shared across a few donors. Because the study included a small number of donors, the genetic and exposure-history diversity represented was limited. Pairwise subsampling led to the expectation that sequencing depth would affect the degree of clonotype sharing among donors. Higher generation probabilities were observed for clonotypes shared by all four sorted-subset donors than for non-shared clonotypes. Naive subsets generally had larger estimated clonotype richness than memory subsets.

As to this clone: What this receptor recognizes is not known. Per-base qualities were not stored, and no clone one base away is much larger.

V is shortened by 0 bases, J by 9 bases, and the region joining them spans 15 bases. The CDR3 contains 16 residues, cysteine and phenylalanine counted. Solely the CDR3 DNA is kept, with 48 bases framed from the first base. The germline V gene encodes CDR1 ENHRY and CDR2 SYGVKD. TCR CDR3 regions were amplified from genomic DNA by multiplex PCR using the deep immunoSEQ assay. For each cell subset, the extracted genomic DNA was distributed evenly across all wells of several immunoSEQ 96-well plates, and each plate served as one replicate. Each replicate PCR for sorted subsets received roughly 0.2 ug genomic DNA, equal to roughly 29,000 T cell genomes. The purified libraries were quantified using a Qubit 3.0 fluorometer, sized with a Bioanalyzer 2100, and then quantified again using the KAPA Library Quantification kit. Each immunoSEQ 96-well plate was sequenced on its own single-read 150-cycle Illumina NextSeq 550 flow cell. As for the original processing: Because the immunoSEQ output held only junctional sequences and lacked quality scores, the filtering could not match the filtering applied to full-length reads. To assign V/J genes and CDR3, sequences were annotated using PyIR, a Python wrapper for IgBLAST v1.9, with IMGT germline references. Reads were removed for weak V/J assignments (E-value above 1e-6), missing CDR3, stop codons, out-of-frame junctions, or ambiguous translated residues. V3J clonotypes were defined as sequences sharing the same inferred V gene, J gene, and CDR3 amino acid sequence. The percentage overlap between two repertoires was calculated by dividing the number of shared unique clonotypes by the size of the smaller repertoire. Three approaches were used to assess repertoire richness: RTK rarefaction, the Chao1 estimator, and Recon v2.1 estimates of unobserved clonotypes. For all TCRbeta clonotypes obtained by the gDNA method from a few donors, generation probabilities were computed with OLGA. TCRdb mirrors the immuneACCESS table, restricted to in-frame sequences. Some clones are absent from its copies; in checked studies, under half trace to an unresolved V gene, and the reason for the others is unknown. That table gives V, J and clone size, and the DNA gave D and trimming. The sample has about 2 million clones on record, just under 95% of them singletons. 1.2% of the sample rests with the top ten.

CD8 naive samples were CD45RO-negative cells positively selected for CCR7, giving a CD45RA+CCR7+ population that excluded TemRA cells. The donors were healthy, HIV-negative adults with no recently reported acute infections or vaccinations. Every donor was a Caucasian adult residing in Nashville, Tennessee, USA. After blood collection by leukapheresis, PBMCs were isolated using Ficoll-Histopaque density gradient centrifugation and then cryopreserved in the vapor phase of liquid nitrogen. Purity and quantity of every magnetically sorted T cell population were checked by analytical flow cytometry. From each sorted fraction, genomic DNA was isolated and quantified by UV absorbance on a Nanodrop 2000c.

This clonotype originated in a man between 18 and 29 years old in good health. The chain employs TRBV10-3 and TRBJ1-6, with the identity of the D gene unclear. Sequencing was performed on naive CD8+ T cells sorted from blood. The sample's cell subset or site label, decoded: CD45RA+CCR7+. The CDR3 in this case is CAISESGPEYRSPLHF. The DNA sequence reads TGTGCCATCAGTGAGTCGGGCCCTGAGTATCGTTCACCCCTCCACTTT.